The 15 T cell receptor beta chains below all came from one sample that was sequenced in a study of tumor and adjacent non-tumor tissue in lung cancer. TCRbeta libraries were built with three rounds of nested PCR, modified from ARM-PCR. TCRdb independently ran MiXCR on the multiplex PCR reads; one entry per CDR3 protein. The sample has about 98,000 distinct CDR3 sequences; about 80% are singletons. This sample's RNA came from whole unsorted tissue. The normal lung tissue was taken more than 3 cm from the tumor edge. Sequenced sample: distant non-tumor lung tissue. The receptors were sampled from a man aged 55 to 70 with small cell lung cancer.

In regard to this clonotype: The junction departs from the called germline gene at one end, perhaps through a read error. The rearrangement uses TRBV4-1 and TRBJ2-7; D tentatively fits TRBD1 or TRBD2 (7 bases each). Germline V gene sequence: CDR1 MGHRA, CDR2 YSYEKL. The CDR3 spans 14 residues. CDR3 nucleotides: TGCGCCAGCAGCCCGACAGGGCGGGGGAACGAGGAGCACTTC. This translates into CASSPTGRGNEEHF.

Concerning this clonotype itself: One junction end does not reproduce the germline sequence, and a read error may be involved. This chain connects TRBV4-2 to TRBJ2-2; D might be TRBD2 (5 bases). The germline gives CDR1 LGHNA, CDR2 YNFKEQ. CDR3 length equals 12 residues. In nucleotides, the CDR3 is TGTGCGAGCAGCCAACAGACCGGGAAGCTGTTTTTT. Translated, it gives CASSQQTGKLFF.

As to this clonotype: At one of its ends the junction is not consistent with the germline gene, which may arise from a read error. V gene TRBV4-2 combines with J gene TRBJ2-2; 12 bases fit TRBD2. The CDR3 covers 15 residues. CDR1 is LGHNA and CDR2 is YNFKEQ in the germline V gene. The CDR3 region is CASSRLAGDTGEMFF. For the CDR3, the DNA is TGTGCCAGTAGCCGACTAGCGGGAGATACCGGGGAGATGTTTTTT.

Comments on this clonotype: One base away lies a much larger clone, so this may be a sequencing read error. The chain uses TRBV5-1 and TRBJ2-1, with D perhaps TRBD1 or TRBD2 (6 bases each). Germline CDR1 SGHRS, CDR2 YFSETQ. The CDR3 covers 12 residues. DNA for the CDR3: TGCGCCAGCAGATTGGATCAGGGGAGGCGGTTCTTC. Its translation is CASRLDQGRRFF. Based on the CDR3 plus reference TRBV5-1 and TRBJ2-1, the full variable domain is KAGVTQTPRYLIKTRGQQVTLSCSPISGHRSVSWYQQTPGQGLQFLFEYFSETQRNKGNFPGRFSGRQFSNSRSEMNVSTLELGDSALYLCASRLDQGRRFFGPGTRLTVL.

For this clonotype: One end of the junction does not line up with germline, which may come from a read error. V gene TRBV5-4 combines with J gene TRBJ1-1; 10 nucleotides match TRBD1. The CDR3 is 16 residues long. Germline CDR1 SGHNT, CDR2 YYREEE (reference sequence). The CDR3 is CPSSFETGGLDTEAFF. The CDR3 coding sequence is TGTCCAAGCAGCTTTGAGACAGGGGGCTTGGACACTGAAGCTTTCTTC. Full variable domain (rest looked up from reference TRBV5-4 and TRBJ1-1): ETGVTQSPTHLIKTRGQQVTLRCSSQSGHNTVSWYQQALGQGPQFIFQYYREEENGRGNFPPRFSGLQFPNYSSELNVNALELDDSALYLCPSSFETGGLDTEAFFGQGTRLTVV.

As concerns this clonotype: Relative to the germline gene, one junction end is altered; a read error may explain this. This chain joins TRBV20-1 and TRBJ2-3; 9 positions match TRBD2. This CDR3 is built from 15 residues. Germline CDR1 DFQATT, CDR2 SNEGSKA (reference sequence). The CDR3 spells CSGRRAGGRTDTQYF. Here the CDR3 DNA reads TGCAGTGGTCGAAGAGCGGGAGGCCGCACTGATACGCAGTATTTT.

The CDR3 here is CASKGSERSFSKEEQYV. The CDR3 DNA reads as TGTGCCAGCAAGGGTAGTGAGAGAAGTTTTTCCAAAGAAGAGCAGTACGTC. The chain has TRBV6-4 and TRBJ2-7; D unclear. Germline-derived CDR1 and CDR2 are MRHNA and SNTAGT. V lost 7 bases to trimming and J lost 7 bases, with 29 bases between them. The CDR3 is made up of 17 amino acids.

The V call is TRBV4-1, the J call TRBJ2-7; no firm D call. The CDR3 sequence is 15 residues long. Trimming left V 1 base short and J 3 bases short, with 13 bases between. Germline loops: CDR1 MGHRA, CDR2 YSYEKL. CDR3 nucleotides: TGCGCCAGCAGCCAAGGGGGAACCCCGGACTACGAGCAGTACTTC. Protein product: CASSQGGTPDYEQYF.

In its sample, this clonotype was seen once. Mismatch with germline at one junction end may stem from a read error. The rearrangement joins TRBV11-3 to TRBJ2-2; TRBD1 matches 10 bases. This CDR3 has 15 amino acids. Germline-derived CDR1 and CDR2 are SGHNT and YENEEA. CDR3 protein: CVSSLDRGQTGELFF. The CDR3 region has the DNA TGTGTCAGCAGCCTCGACAGGGGGCAGACCGGCGAGTTGTTTTTT.

As to this clonotype: At one of its ends the junction is not consistent with the germline gene, which may arise from a read error. The CDR3 coding sequence is TGTGCCAGCAGTTTATACAGGAGGCAGAGGAGGTCAGCCCCAGCATTT. As protein: CASSLYRRQRRSAPAF. The chain is built from TRBV11-3 and TRBJ1-5, with TRBD1 as a possible D gene (5 bases). Germline V gives CDR1 SGHNT, CDR2 YENEEA. CDR3 length: 16 residues.

This rearrangement joins TRBV5-4 to TRBJ2-5; D not certain. V was cut by 5 bases and J by 1 base, with 15 bases left in between. The CDR3 runs to 15 residues. Germline V CDR1 and CDR2: SGHNT, YYREEE (reference sequence). As DNA, the CDR3 is TGTGCCAGCAGTCGACATGGTATAGGCCAAGAGACCCAGTACTTC. Its translation is CASSRHGIGQETQYF.

This clonotype was found many times. This sequence joins TRBV5-5 and TRBJ2-7; 11 positions agree with TRBD2. The germline V gene has CDR1 SGHKS and CDR2 YYEKEE (reference sequence). V shed 0 bases, J shed 4 bases, and the junction held 6 bases outside the gene matches. The CDR3 is 16 amino acids. The CDR3 DNA is TGTGCCAGCAGCTTGGGTCTAGCGGGAGGTTGGTACGAGCAGTACTTC. Translating it yields CASSLGLAGGWYEQYF. The whole variable domain, remainder taken from reference TRBV5-5 and TRBJ2-7, is DAGVTQSPTHLIKTRGQQVTLRCSPISGHKSVSWYQQVLGQGPQFIFQYYEKEERGRGNFPDRFSARQFPNYSSELNVNALLLGDSALYLCASSLGLAGGWYEQYFGPGTRLTVT.

Regarding this clonotype: A read error may account for a junction end that differs from germline. The rearrangement joins TRBV11-2 to TRBJ1-1; 9 bases match TRBD1. Germline lookup yields CDR1 SGHAT and CDR2 FQNNGV. CDR3 length: 17 residues. This CDR3 reads CASSLTGGLGRDTQAFF. CDR3 nucleotides: TGTGCCAGCAGCTTAACAGGGGGCTTGGGTAGGGACACTCAAGCTTTCTTT.

In DNA, the CDR3 is TGCAGTTCCAGGGACTCCAACTATGGCTACACCTTC. Protein product: CSSRDSNYGYTF. V gene TRBV29-1 combines with J gene TRBJ1-2, with a possible D match to TRBD1 (5 bases). The CDR3 loop spans 12 amino acids. Germline V gives CDR1 SQVTM, CDR2 ANQGSEA.

In regard to this clonotype: A much larger clone lies one base from this, so it may be a read error. The rearrangement uses TRBV20-1 and TRBJ2-1, with D perhaps matching TRBD2 (6 bases). Per the germline V gene, CDR1 is DFQATT and CDR2 is SNEGSKA (reference sequence). V lost 6 bases to trimming and J lost 7 bases, with 22 bases between them. The CDR3 covers 15 residues. CDR3: CSATIAEKTSNEQFF. CDR3 in DNA: TGCAGTGCCACTATAGCGGAGAAAACCTCTAATGAGCAGTTCTTC.